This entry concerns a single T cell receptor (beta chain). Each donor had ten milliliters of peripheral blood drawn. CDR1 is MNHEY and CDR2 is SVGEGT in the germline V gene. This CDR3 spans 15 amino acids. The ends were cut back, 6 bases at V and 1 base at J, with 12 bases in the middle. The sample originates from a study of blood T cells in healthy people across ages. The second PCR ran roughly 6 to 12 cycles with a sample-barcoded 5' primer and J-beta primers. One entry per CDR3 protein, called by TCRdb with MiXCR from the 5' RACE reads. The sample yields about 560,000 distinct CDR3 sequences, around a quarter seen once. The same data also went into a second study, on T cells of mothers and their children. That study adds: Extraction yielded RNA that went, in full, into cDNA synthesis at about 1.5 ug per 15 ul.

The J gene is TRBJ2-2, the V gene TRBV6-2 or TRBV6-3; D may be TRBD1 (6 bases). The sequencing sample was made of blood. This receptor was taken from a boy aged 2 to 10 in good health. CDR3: CASSQDSLNTGELFF. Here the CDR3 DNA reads TGTGCCAGCAGCCAGGACAGTCTGAACACCGGGGAGCTGTTTTTT.